The sequence of this TCR beta chain was determined in a study of CXCR3-negative and CXCR3-positive naive CD8 T cells. Findings and caveats of the study: Diversity was high in both naive subsets and much lower in memory cells. Most assays were run on fresh PBMCs (CXCR3 expression partially decreased after cryopreservation). Naive cells positive for CXCR3 carried more hydrophobic TRB CDR3s than CXCR3-negative ones.

Libraries were UMI-labeled 5' RACE TRB cDNA. TCRdb re-called the 5' RACE reads; every CDR3 protein appears as one record, without DNA. The listing records 140,000 to 150,000 distinct CDR3 sequences. Points on this clonotype: Its specificity is unknown.

Material for sequencing was naive CXCR3+ CD8+ T cells from blood. Documented subset: CD45RO-CCR7+CD27+CD95- naive CD8+ T cells expressing CXCR3 (TNR3+). This clonotype was sampled from a human donor in good health. Some clones in this sample may be carry-over from other donors' samples.

The CDR3: CASSSPQRGAILSSYEQYF. The chain combines TRBV12-3 or TRBV12-4 with TRBJ2-7; absent DNA, TCRdb's TRBD2 call cannot be checked. This CDR3 has 19 residues.